The clone carrying this T cell receptor (beta chain) was observed at least ten times. This sample is part of a study of neurological immune-mediated disorders. V was cut by 3 bases and J by 2 bases, with 11 bases left in between. CDR3 length: 14 residues. Per germline, CDR1 SEHNR and CDR2 FQNEAQ (reference sequence). One entry per CDR3 protein, called by TCRdb with MiXCR from the 5' RACE reads. Of 35,000 to 50,000 distinct CDR3 sequences listed, 2% to 3% were seen once; the top ten hold approximately 2.4%. This clonotype originated in a man aged 45 to 65 with multiple sclerosis. J is TRBJ2-7 and V is TRBV7-9, with unresolved D. The source material was PBMCs. CDR3 residues: CASSFDVFTYEQYF. The CDR3 DNA sequence: TGTGCCAGCAGCTTTGACGTCTTTACCTACGAGCAGTACTTC.